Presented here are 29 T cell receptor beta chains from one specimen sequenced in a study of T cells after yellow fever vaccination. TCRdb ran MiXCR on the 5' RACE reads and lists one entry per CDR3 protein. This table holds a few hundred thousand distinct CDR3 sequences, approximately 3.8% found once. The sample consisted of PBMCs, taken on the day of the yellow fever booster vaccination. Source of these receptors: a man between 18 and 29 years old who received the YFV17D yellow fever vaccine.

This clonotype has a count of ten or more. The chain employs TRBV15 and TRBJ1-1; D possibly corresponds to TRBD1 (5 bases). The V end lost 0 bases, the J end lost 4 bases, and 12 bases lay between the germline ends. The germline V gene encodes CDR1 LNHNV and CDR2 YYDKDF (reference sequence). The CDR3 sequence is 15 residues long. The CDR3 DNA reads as TGTGCCACCAGCAGAGATCCCGGGGGGGGCACTGAAGCTTTCTTT. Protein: CATSRDPGGGTEAFF.

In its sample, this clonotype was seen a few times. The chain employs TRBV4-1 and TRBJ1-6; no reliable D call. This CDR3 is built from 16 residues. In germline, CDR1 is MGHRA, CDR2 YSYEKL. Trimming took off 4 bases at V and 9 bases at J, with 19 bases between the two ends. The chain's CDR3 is CASSPFFGVSSSPLHF. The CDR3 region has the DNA TGCGCCAGCAGCCCTTTCTTTGGGGTGTCTTCTTCACCCCTCCACTTT.

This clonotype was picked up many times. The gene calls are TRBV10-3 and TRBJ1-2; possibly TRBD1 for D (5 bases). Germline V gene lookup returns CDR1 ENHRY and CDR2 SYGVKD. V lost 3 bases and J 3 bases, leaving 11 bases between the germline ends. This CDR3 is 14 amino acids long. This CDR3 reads CAISDRERDYGYTF. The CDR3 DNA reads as TGTGCCATCAGTGACAGGGAACGTGACTATGGCTACACCTTC.

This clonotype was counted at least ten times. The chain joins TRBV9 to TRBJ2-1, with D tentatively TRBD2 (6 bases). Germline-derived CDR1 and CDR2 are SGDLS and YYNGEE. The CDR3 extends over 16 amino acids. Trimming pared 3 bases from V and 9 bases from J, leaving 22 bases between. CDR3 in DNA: TGTGCCAGCAGCGCCACTCGGGCTAGCGAGGTAACTGAGCAGTTCTTC. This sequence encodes CASSATRASEVTEQFF.

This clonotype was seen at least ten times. CDR3 protein: CASGDGQPPDTQYF. For the CDR3, the DNA is TGTGCCAGCGGGGACGGGCAACCACCAGATACGCAGTATTTT. The chain couples TRBV6-5 to TRBJ2-3; D might be TRBD1 or TRBD2, each matching 5 bases. The CDR3 sequence is 14 residues long. Germline CDR1 MNHEY, CDR2 SVGAGI. Trimming left V 8 bases short and J 4 bases short, with 16 bases between.

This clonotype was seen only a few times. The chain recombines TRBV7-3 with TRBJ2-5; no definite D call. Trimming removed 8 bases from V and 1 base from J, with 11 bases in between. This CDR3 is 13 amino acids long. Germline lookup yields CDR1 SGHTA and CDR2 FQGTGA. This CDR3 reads CASRFRAQETQYF. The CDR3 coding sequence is TGTGCCAGCCGTTTTAGGGCCCAAGAGACCCAGTACTTC. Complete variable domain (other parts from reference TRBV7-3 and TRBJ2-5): GAGVSQTPSNKVTEKGKYVELRCDPISGHTALYWYRQSLGQGPEFLIYFQGTGAADDSGLPNDRFFAVRPEGSVSTLKIQRTERGDSAVYLCASRFRAQETQYFGPGTRLLVL.

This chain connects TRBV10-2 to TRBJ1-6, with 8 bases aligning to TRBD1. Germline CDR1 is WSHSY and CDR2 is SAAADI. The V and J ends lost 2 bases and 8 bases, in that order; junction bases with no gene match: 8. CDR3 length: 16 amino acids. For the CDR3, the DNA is TGCGCCAGCAGTGAGACCTATACAGGGGGACATTCACCCCTCCACTTT. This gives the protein CASSETYTGGHSPLHF.

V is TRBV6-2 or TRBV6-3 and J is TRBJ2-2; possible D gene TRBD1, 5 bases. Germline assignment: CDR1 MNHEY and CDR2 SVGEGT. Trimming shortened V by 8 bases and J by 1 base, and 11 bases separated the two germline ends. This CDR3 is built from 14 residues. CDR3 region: CASGARVNTGELFF. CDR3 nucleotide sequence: TGTGCCAGCGGGGCCAGGGTGAACACCGGGGAGCTGTTTTTT.

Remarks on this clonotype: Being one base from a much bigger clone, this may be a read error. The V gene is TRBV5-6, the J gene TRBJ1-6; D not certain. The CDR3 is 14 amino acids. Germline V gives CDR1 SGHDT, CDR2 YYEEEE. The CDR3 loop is CASSRISYNSHLHF. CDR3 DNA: TGTGCCAGCAGCCGGATCTCCTATAATTCACACCTCCACTTT.

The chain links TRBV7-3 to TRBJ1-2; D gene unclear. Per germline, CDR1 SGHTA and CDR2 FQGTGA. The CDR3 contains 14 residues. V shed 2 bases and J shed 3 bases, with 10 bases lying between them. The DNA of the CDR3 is TGTGCCAGCAGCTTATTTTGGGAATACTATGGCTACACCTTC. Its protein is CASSLFWEYYGYTF.

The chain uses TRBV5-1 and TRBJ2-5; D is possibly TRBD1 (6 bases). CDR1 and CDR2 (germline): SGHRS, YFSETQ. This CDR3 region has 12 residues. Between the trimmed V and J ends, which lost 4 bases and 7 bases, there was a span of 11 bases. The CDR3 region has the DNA TGCGCCAGCAGCGGGCAGGGGACGACCCAGTACTTC. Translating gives CASSGQGTTQYF.

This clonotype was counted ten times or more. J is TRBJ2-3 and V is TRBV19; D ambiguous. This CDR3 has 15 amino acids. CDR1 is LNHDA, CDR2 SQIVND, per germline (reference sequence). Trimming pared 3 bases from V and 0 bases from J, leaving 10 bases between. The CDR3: CASSIQATSTDTQYF. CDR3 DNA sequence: TGTGCCAGTAGTATCCAGGCGACTAGCACAGATACGCAGTATTTT.

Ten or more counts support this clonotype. Here the CDR3 reads CASSSIRDETQYF. The CDR3 DNA reads as TGTGCCAGCAGCTCGATAAGAGATGAGACCCAGTACTTC. The chain employs TRBV7-3 and TRBJ2-5; no clear D gene. CDR1 and CDR2 from the germline V gene are SGHTA and FQGTGA. The CDR3 loop spans 13 amino acids. The ends were cut back, 4 bases at V and 5 bases at J, with 11 bases in the middle.

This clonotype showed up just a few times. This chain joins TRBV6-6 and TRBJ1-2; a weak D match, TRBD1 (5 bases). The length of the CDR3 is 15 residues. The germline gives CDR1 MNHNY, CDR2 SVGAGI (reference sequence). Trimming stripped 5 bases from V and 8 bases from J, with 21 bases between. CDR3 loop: CASSDYPRVVGGYTF. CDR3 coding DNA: TGTGCCAGCAGTGACTACCCCAGGGTCGTGGGCGGCTACACCTTC.

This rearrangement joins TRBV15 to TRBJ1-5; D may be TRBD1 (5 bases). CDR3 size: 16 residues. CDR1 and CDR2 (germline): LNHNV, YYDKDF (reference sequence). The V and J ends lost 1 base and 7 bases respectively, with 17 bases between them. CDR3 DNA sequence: TGTGCCACCAGCAGAGTTGTCAGGGAGGTAGGACAGCCCCAGCATTTT. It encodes CATSRVVREVGQPQHF.

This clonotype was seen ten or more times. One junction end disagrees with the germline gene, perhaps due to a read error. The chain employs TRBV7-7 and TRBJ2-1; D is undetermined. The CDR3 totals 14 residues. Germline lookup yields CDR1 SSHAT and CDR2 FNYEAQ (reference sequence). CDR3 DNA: TGTGCTAGCAGCCTAGGTCATGGTATCCATGAGCAGTTCTTC. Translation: CASSLGHGIHEQFF.

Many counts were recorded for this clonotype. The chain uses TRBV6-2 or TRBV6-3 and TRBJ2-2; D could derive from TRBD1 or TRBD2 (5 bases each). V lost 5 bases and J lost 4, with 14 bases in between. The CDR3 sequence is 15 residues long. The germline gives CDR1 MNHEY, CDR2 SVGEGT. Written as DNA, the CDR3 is TGTGCCAGCAGTACCCGGGACGGATCCACCGGGGAGCTGTTTTTT. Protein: CASSTRDGSTGELFF.

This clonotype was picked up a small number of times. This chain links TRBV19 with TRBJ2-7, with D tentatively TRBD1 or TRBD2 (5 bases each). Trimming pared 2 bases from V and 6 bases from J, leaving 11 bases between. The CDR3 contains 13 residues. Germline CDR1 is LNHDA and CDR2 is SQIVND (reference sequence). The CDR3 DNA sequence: TGTGCCAGTAGTATAACGAGGGGCAGCGAGCAGTACGTC. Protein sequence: CASSITRGSEQYV.

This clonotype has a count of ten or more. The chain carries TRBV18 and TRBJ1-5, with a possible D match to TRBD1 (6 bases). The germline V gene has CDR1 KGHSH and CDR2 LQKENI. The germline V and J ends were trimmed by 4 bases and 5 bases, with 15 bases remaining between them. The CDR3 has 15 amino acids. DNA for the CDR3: TGTGCCAGCTCACACGGCGGGAACAGGGATCAGCCCCAGCATTTT. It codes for CASSHGGNRDQPQHF.

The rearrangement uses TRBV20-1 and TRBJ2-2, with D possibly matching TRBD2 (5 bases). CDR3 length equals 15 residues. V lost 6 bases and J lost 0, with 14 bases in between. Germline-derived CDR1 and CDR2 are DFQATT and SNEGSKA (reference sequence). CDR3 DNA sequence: TGCAGTGCCCCCCAAGTTAGCGCGAACACCGGGGAGCTGTTTTTT. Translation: CSAPQVSANTGELFF.

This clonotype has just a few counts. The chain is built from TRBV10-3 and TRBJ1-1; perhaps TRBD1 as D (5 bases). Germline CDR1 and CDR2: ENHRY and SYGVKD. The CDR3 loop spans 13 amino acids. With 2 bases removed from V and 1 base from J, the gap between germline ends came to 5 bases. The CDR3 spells CAISETGNTEAFF. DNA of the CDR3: TGTGCCATCAGTGAGACAGGGAACACTGAAGCTTTCTTT.

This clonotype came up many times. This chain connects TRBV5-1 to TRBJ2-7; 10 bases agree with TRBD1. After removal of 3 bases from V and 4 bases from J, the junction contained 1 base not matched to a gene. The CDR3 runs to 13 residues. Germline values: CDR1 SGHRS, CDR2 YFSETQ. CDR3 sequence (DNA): TGCGCCAGCAGCTGGGGACAGGGGTACGAGCAGTACGTC. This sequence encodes CASSWGQGYEQYV.

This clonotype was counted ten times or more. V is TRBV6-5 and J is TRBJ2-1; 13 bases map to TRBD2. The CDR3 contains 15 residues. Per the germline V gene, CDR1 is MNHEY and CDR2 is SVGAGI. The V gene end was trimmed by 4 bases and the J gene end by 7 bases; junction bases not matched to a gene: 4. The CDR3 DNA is TGTGCCAGCAGTTCGACTAGCGGGGGGCCGAATGAGCAGTTCTTC. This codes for CASSSTSGGPNEQFF.

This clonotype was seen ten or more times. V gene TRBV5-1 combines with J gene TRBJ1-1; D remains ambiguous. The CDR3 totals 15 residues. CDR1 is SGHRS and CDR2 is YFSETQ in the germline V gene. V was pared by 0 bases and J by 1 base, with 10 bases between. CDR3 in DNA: TGCGCCAGCAGCTTGGCCTTAGGAGGGAACACTGAAGCTTTCTTT. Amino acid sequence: CASSLALGGNTEAFF.

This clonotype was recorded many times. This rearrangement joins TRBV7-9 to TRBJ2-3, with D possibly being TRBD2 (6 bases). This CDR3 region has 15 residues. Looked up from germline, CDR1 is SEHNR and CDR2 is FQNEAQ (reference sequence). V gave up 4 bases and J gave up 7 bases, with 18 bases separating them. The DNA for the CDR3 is TGTGCCAGCAGCTGGGAGGAGGAGTTGGGGTATACGCAGTATTTT. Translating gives CASSWEEELGYTQYF.

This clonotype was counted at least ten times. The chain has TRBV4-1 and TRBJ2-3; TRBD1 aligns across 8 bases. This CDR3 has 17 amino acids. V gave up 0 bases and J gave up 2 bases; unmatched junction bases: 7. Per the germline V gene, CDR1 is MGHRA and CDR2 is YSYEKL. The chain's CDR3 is CASSQDARTGTTDTQYF. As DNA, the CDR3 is TGCGCCAGCAGCCAAGATGCAAGGACAGGGACCACAGATACGCAGTATTTT.

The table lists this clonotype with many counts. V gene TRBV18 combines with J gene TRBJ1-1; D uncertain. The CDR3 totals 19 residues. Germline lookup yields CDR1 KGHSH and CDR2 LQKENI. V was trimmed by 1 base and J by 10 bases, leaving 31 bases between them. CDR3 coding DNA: TGTGCCAGCTCACCACTCCCTTCTTCCTCGGCATTGGGCCTGCTTGGAGCTTTCTTT. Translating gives CASSPLPSSSALGLLGAFF.

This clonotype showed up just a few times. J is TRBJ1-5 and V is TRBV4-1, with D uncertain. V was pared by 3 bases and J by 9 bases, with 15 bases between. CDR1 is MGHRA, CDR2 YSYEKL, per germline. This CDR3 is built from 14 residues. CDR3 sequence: CASSHPAGAAPQHF. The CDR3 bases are TGCGCCAGCAGCCATCCGGCGGGTGCCGCGCCCCAGCATTTT.

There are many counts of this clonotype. The chain's CDR3 is CASSLYTNEQFF. As DNA, the CDR3 is TGTGCCAGCAGCCTCTATACCAATGAGCAGTTCTTC. The chain is built from TRBV7-3 and TRBJ2-1; D is unclear. The germline CDR1 and CDR2 sequences are SGHTA and FQGTGA. The length of the CDR3 is 12 residues. Trimming stripped 5 bases from V and 6 bases from J, with 8 bases between.